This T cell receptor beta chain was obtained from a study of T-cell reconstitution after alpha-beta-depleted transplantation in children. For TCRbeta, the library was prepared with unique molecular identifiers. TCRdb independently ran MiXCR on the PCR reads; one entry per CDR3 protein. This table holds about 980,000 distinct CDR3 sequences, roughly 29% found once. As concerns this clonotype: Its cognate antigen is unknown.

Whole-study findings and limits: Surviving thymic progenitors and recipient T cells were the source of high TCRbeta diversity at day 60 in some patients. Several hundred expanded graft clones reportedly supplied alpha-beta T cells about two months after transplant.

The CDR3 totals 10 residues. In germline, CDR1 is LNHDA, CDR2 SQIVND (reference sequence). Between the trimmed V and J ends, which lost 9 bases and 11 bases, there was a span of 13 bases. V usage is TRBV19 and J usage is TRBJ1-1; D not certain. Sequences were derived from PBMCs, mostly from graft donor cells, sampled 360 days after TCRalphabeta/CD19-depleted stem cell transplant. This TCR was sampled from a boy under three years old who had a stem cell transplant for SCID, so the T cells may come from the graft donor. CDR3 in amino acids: CASGPRRAFF. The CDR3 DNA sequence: TGTGCCAGCGGGCCCCGAAGGGCTTTCTTT.